The 6 T cell receptor beta chains below all came from one sample that was sequenced in a study of blood T cell repertoires in COVID-19. The repertoire was sequenced with immunoSEQ multiplex PCR; TCRdb's copy has only in-frame clones and lacks some. The sample includes around 250,000 clones, about nine tenths of them seen just once. Input material: PBMCs or T cells enriched from blood (not recorded which). Receptors were obtained from a man aged 45-65 years who had been exposed to COVID-19.

This clone was counted only a few times. The gene calls are TRBV5-1 and TRBJ1-2; TRBD1 aligns across 7 bases. The germline gives CDR1 SGHRS, CDR2 YFSETQ. Unmatched junction bases numbered 5, after V lost 0 bases and J lost 6 bases. The CDR3 totals 14 residues. In DNA, the CDR3 is TGCGCCAGCAGCTTGGAAGGACAGGAAAATGGCTACACCTTC. It codes for CASSLEGQENGYTF.

This rearrangement joins TRBV5-1 to TRBJ2-7; D unclear. Germline V lookup: CDR1 SGHRS, CDR2 YFSETQ. V shed 4 bases and J shed 2 bases, with 10 bases lying between them. The CDR3 runs to 13 residues. CDR3: CASSPPGPYEQYF. The CDR3 nucleotides read TGCGCCAGCAGCCCCCCAGGCCCCTACGAGCAGTACTTC.

This chain joins TRBV7-2 and TRBJ1-1; D remains unclear. The CDR3 spans 14 residues. Trimming pared 5 bases from V and 1 base from J, leaving 11 bases between. The germline V gene encodes CDR1 SGHTA and CDR2 FQGNSA. CDR3 sequence: CASSPVVWNTEAFF. The DNA of the CDR3 is TGTGCCAGCAGCCCCGTAGTATGGAACACTGAAGCTTTCTTT.

The chain links TRBV3-1 (or the pseudogene TRBV3-2) to TRBJ2-1; TRBD2 matches at 8 bases. Per germline, CDR1 LGHDT and CDR2 YNNKEL (reference sequence). The CDR3 runs 14 residues. The V and J ends lost 5 bases and 11 bases, in that order; junction bases with no gene match: 11. The CDR3 DNA sequence: TGTGCCAGCAGCTCCCGGGAGGGAGACCAGAAGCAGTTCTTC. Amino acid sequence: CASSSREGDQKQFF.

For this clone: Additional DNA sequences in this sample encode the identical CDR3. This chain links TRBV9 with TRBJ1-6; TRBD1 agrees at 8 bases. The J segment lost 7 bases and the V segment lost 2 bases, leaving 5 bases of the junction unmatched. The germline CDR1 and CDR2 sequences are SGDLS and YYNGEE. The CDR3 spans 15 residues. This chain's CDR3 is CASSVGGTGNSPLHF. Here the CDR3 DNA reads TGTGCCAGCAGCGTTGGGGGGACAGGCAATTCACCCCTCCACTTT. The variable domain in full, completed from reference TRBV9 and TRBJ1-6, reads DSGVTQTPKHLITATGQRVTLRCSPRSGDLSVYWYQQSLDQGLQFLIQYYNGEERAKGNILERFSAQQFPDLHSELNLSSLELGDSALYFCASSVGGTGNSPLHFGNGTRLTVT.

The chain has TRBV28 and TRBJ1-2, with D uncertain. The V end was cut by 2 bases, the J end by 7 bases, with 17 bases between. This CDR3 is built from 15 residues. Germline CDR1 is MDHEN and CDR2 is SYDVKM. As DNA, the CDR3 is TGTGCCAGCAGTTTAGAACAGCCCGAATCGGTTGGCTACACCTTC. This translates into CASSLEQPESVGYTF.